The rows below give T cell receptor beta chains drawn from one sample of a study of preoperative IRX-2 immunotherapy in early breast cancer. Generated by immunoSEQ multiplex PCR, the TCRdb table keeps only in-frame clones and is missing some. Found here are about 89,000 clones, roughly 90% of them singletons; the top ten hold about 1.9%. This specimen was tumor tissue, taken after IRX-2 immunotherapy. The receptors here all came from a human donor with breast cancer. The CDR3 runs from the conserved cysteine through the conserved F or W. Each record gives: V gene, J gene, clone size, D gene, CDR3 DNA, CDR3 protein. The D gene is left open where the match is weak. Some rows mark clone size as missing; the rest say once, few, many or name a class of expanded clone.

V gene: TRBV30
J gene: TRBJ2-3
clone size: -
D gene: -
CDR3 DNA: TGTGCCTGGAGTGTACGGTTAGAGCGGGCCACAGATACGCAGTATTTT
CDR3 protein: CAWSVRLERATDTQYF

V gene: TRBV6-8
J gene: TRBJ2-7
clone size: -
D gene: TRBD1
CDR3 DNA: TGTGCCAGCAGTCCCCGGGACAGGGGTGGGCACGAGCAGTACTTC
CDR3 protein: CASSPRDRGGHEQYF

V gene: TRBV6-4
J gene: TRBJ2-7
clone size: -
D gene: -
CDR3 DNA: TGTGCCAGCAGTTACAACGTACACTCCTACGAGCAGTACTTC
CDR3 protein: CASSYNVHSYEQYF

V gene: TRBV19
J gene: TRBJ2-7
clone size: -
D gene: TRBD2
CDR3 DNA: TGTGCCAGTAGAGGCGTGGGACTAGCGGGCTCCTACGAGCAGTACTTC
CDR3 protein: CASRGVGLAGSYEQYF

V gene: TRBV6-8
J gene: TRBJ1-1
clone size: -
D gene: TRBD1
CDR3 DNA: TGTGCCAGCCAGAACAGGGGTGGGAACACTGAAGCTTTCTTT
CDR3 protein: CASQNRGGNTEAFF

V gene: TRBV28
J gene: TRBJ1-4
clone size: once
D gene: TRBD1
CDR3 DNA: TGTGCCAGCCGGGACAGCCCTAATGAAAAACTGTTTTTT
CDR3 protein: CASRDSPNEKLFF

V gene: TRBV6-1
J gene: TRBJ1-2
clone size: few
D gene: -
CDR3 DNA: TGTGCCAGCAGTGAAGCGGGGCCGGCCCCCTATGGCTACACCTTC
CDR3 protein: CASSEAGPAPYGYTF

V gene: TRBV6-8
J gene: TRBJ1-2
clone size: -
D gene: -
CDR3 DNA: TGTGCCAGCAGGCGGACGGTAGACAACTATGGCTACACCTTC
CDR3 protein: CASRRTVDNYGYTF

V gene: TRBV22-1
J gene: TRBJ1-1
clone size: -
D gene: -
CDR3 DNA: TGTGCCAGCGGAATGCAGGCCACGAACACTGAGGCTTTCTTT
CDR3 protein: CASGMQATNTEAFF

V gene: TRBV10-2
J gene: TRBJ2-3
clone size: -
D gene: TRBD2
CDR3 DNA: TGCGCCAGCAGTGAGTCGAGGACTAGCGGAAACACAGATACGCAGTATTTT
CDR3 protein: CASSESRTSGNTDTQYF

V gene: TRBV7-4
J gene: TRBJ2-5
clone size: -
D gene: -
CDR3 DNA: TGTGCCAGCAGCTTAAAGGGTCAAGAGACCCAGTACTTC
CDR3 protein: CASSLKGQETQYF

V gene: TRBV14
J gene: TRBJ1-2
clone size: -
D gene: TRBD1
CDR3 DNA: TGTGCCAGCAGCCATACAGGGGACTATGGCTACACCTTC
CDR3 protein: CASSHTGDYGYTF

V gene: TRBV19
J gene: TRBJ2-5
clone size: -
D gene: -
CDR3 DNA: TGTGCCAGTAGTCGGGGCCAAGAGACCCAGTACTTC
CDR3 protein: CASSRGQETQYF

V gene: TRBV11-3
J gene: TRBJ2-6
clone size: -
D gene: -
CDR3 DNA: TGTGCCAGCAGCTTGCCCATTTCTGGGGCCAACGTCCTGACTTTC
CDR3 protein: CASSLPISGANVLTF

V gene: TRBV28
J gene: TRBJ2-7
clone size: -
D gene: TRBD2
CDR3 DNA: TGTGCCAGCAGATTTAGGTATGGTCGGGGGGGCGAGCAGTACTTC
CDR3 protein: CASRFRYGRGGEQYF

V gene: TRBV5-1
J gene: TRBJ2-7
clone size: -
D gene: TRBD2
CDR3 DNA: TGCGCCAGCAGCTTAAGCGGGGAACTCACCGAGCAGTACTTC
CDR3 protein: CASSLSGELTEQYF

V gene: TRBV28
J gene: TRBJ1-6
clone size: once
D gene: TRBD1
CDR3 DNA: TGTGCCAGCAGTTTACCAGGGGGAGAGCCCCTCCACTTT
CDR3 protein: CASSLPGGEPLHF

V gene: TRBV19
J gene: TRBJ1-4
clone size: -
D gene: -
CDR3 DNA: TGTGCCAGTAGTATGATCGGGGGGACCTCCAATGAAAAACTGTTTTTT
CDR3 protein: CASSMIGGTSNEKLFF

V gene: TRBV7-1
J gene: TRBJ2-3
clone size: -
D gene: -
CDR3 DNA: TGTGCCAGCAGCTCGTCAGGGGAACCACCAGATACGCAGTATTTT
CDR3 protein: CASSSSGEPPDTQYF

V gene: TRBV28
J gene: TRBJ2-7
clone size: -
D gene: TRBD2
CDR3 DNA: TGTGCCAGCAGTTCCCTCCGGGGGGAAGTCAGAGAGCAGTACTTC
CDR3 protein: CASSSLRGEVREQYF

V gene: TRBV4-1
J gene: TRBJ1-5
clone size: few
D gene: -
CDR3 DNA: TGCGCCAGCAGCCAAGATGTAGCAGGGCGGGGGAATAGCAATCAGCCCCAGCATTTT
CDR3 protein: CASSQDVAGRGNSNQPQHF

V gene: TRBV11-3
J gene: TRBJ1-2
clone size: -
D gene: -
CDR3 DNA: TGTGCCAGCAGCTTCGGACCCGGGAGCGAGTATGGCTACACCTTC
CDR3 protein: CASSFGPGSEYGYTF

V gene: TRBV28
J gene: TRBJ1-1
clone size: -
D gene: -
CDR3 DNA: TGTGCCAGCAGTTTATCAGGGGCCAACACTGAAGCTTTCTTT
CDR3 protein: CASSLSGANTEAFF

V gene: TRBV28
J gene: TRBJ1-1
clone size: -
D gene: -
CDR3 DNA: TGTGCCAGCAGTTTAGGGTTTCTCGACGAAGCTTTCTTT
CDR3 protein: CASSLGFLDEAFF

V gene: TRBV5-1
J gene: TRBJ1-4
clone size: once
D gene: -
CDR3 DNA: TGCGCCAGCAGCGAAAGGGTGGGAACTAATGAAAAACTGTTTTTT
CDR3 protein: CASSERVGTNEKLFF

V gene: TRBV28
J gene: TRBJ1-2
clone size: -
D gene: TRBD1
CDR3 DNA: TGTGCCAGCAGTTTAGGCTCCACACCGGGACAGGGCCGGGGCTACACCTTC
CDR3 protein: CASSLGSTPGQGRGYTF

V gene: TRBV5-1
J gene: TRBJ2-6
clone size: -
D gene: TRBD1
CDR3 DNA: TGCGCCAGCAGCCCCGGGGACAGAAGCTCTGGGGCCAACGTCCTGACTTTC
CDR3 protein: CASSPGDRSSGANVLTF